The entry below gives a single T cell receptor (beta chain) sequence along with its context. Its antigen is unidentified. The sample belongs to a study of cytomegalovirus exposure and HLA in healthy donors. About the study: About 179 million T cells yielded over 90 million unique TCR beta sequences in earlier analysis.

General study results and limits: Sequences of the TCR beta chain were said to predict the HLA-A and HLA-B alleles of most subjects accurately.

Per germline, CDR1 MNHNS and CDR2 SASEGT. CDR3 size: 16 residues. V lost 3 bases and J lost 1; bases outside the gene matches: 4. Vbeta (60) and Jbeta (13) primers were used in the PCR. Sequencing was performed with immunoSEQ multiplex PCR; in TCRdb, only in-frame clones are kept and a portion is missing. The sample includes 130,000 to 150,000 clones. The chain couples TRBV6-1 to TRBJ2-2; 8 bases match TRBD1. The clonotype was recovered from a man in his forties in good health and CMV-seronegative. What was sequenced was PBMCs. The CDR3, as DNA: TGTGCCAGCAGTGATCACAGGGGGAAGAACACCGGGGAGCTGTTTTTT. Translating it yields CASSDHRGKNTGELFF.